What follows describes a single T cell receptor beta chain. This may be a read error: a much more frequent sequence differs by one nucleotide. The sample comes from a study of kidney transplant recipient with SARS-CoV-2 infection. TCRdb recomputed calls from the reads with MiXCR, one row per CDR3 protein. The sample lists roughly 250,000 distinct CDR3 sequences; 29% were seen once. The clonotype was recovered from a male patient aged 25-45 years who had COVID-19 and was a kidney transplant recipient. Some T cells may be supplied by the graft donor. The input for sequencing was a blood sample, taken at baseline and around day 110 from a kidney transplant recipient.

The DNA of the CDR3 is TGTGCCAGCAGCATCCGCTCCTGCGAGCAGTACTTC. Amino acids: CASSIRSCEQYF. The V and J genes are TRBV11-2 and TRBJ2-7; D ambiguous. Germline lookup yields CDR1 SGHAT and CDR2 FQNNGV. The CDR3 is 12 residues long.